These T cell receptor beta chains were read from a single sample in a study of blood T cell repertoires in COVID-19. Profiling relied on immunoSEQ multiplex PCR, and the TCRdb table lists in-frame clones only, not all of them. The sample records about 280,000 clones, roughly 85% being singletons. The sample was peripheral blood. The receptors here all came from a middle-aged man with active or convalescent COVID-19. Both conserved end residues are part of each CDR3. Each record gives: J gene, V gene, CDR3 protein.

>TRBJ2-1|TRBV5-4
CASSLGASGSNEQFF
>TRBJ2-5|TRBV19
CASSAADREVRETQYF
>TRBJ2-7|TRBV6-1
CASSESIVGQGYEQYF
>TRBJ2-4|TRBV10-3
CAIRAAYVSLVMSYF
>TRBJ1-2|TRBV5-1
CASSLDSDGYTF
>TRBJ1-2|TRBV6-5
CASSQAGVIYGYTF
>TRBJ2-2|TRBV5-8
CASSLRDRGDTGELFF
>TRBJ1-5|TRBV12-3/TRBV12-4
CASKRQGQPQHF
>TRBJ2-5|TRBV28
CASTPLQGRETQYF
>TRBJ2-7|TRBV29-1
CSVGLGGAGEQYF
>TRBJ1-1|TRBV19
CASRGQGITEAFF
>TRBJ2-5|TRBV4-1
CASSLQGAGETQYF
>TRBJ2-2|TRBV9
CASSVGTTTGELFF
>TRBJ1-4|TRBV7-9
CASTPIFPLRANEKLFF
>TRBJ1-2|TRBV6-6
CASSYGTGPLYGYTF
>TRBJ1-5|TRBV27
CASSPASSGGSQPQHF
>TRBJ2-3|TRBV14
CASSSRLAVTDTQYF
>TRBJ1-5|TRBV19
CASSIDRRAGMAQPQHF
>TRBJ1-5|TRBV28
CASSPRGGTVEPQHF
>TRBJ2-1|TRBV5-1
CASSQGLAGVISYNEQFF
>TRBJ2-1|TRBV3-1/TRBV3-2
CASSQDLPSPSSYNEQFF
>TRBJ2-2|TRBV24-1
CATSERQGNSGELFF
>TRBJ1-1|TRBV4-3
CASSPNDYGGINTEAFF
>TRBJ2-4|TRBV2
CASNVPGVYIQYF
>TRBJ1-1|TRBV4-3
CASSQEWALNTEAFF
>TRBJ2-7|TRBV29-1
CSVVGRVRDEQYF
>TRBJ1-2|TRBV29-1
CSVPLGGRYGYTF
>TRBJ1-1|TRBV18
CASSPLGGQLNTEAFF
>TRBJ1-2|TRBV7-2
CASSLMAGALNYGYTF
>TRBJ2-4|TRBV7-9
CASSLGTSGSLAKNIQYF
>TRBJ2-1|TRBV18
CASSPPVTSGGYNEQFF
>TRBJ2-1|TRBV5-1
CASSRWTSGEDNEQFF
>TRBJ2-7|TRBV21-1
CASSRDRAYEQYF
>TRBJ1-1|TRBV28
CASSLYTPNTEAFF
>TRBJ2-1|TRBV9
CASSVPIEASSYNEQFF
>TRBJ1-1|TRBV30
CAWSLTRDTEAFF
>TRBJ1-1|TRBV2
CASSPTGVVNTEAFF
>TRBJ2-4|TRBV11-2
CASSLRQGKGNIQYF
>TRBJ1-1|TRBV5-1
CASSTEDSRPTEAFF
>TRBJ2-2|TRBV7-6
CASSLEMGLAGPGELFF
>TRBJ2-7|TRBV25-1
CASSVDLGQYF
>TRBJ1-1|TRBV30
CAWVGTPNTEAFF
>TRBJ2-3|TRBV18
CASSSEQLRTDTQYF